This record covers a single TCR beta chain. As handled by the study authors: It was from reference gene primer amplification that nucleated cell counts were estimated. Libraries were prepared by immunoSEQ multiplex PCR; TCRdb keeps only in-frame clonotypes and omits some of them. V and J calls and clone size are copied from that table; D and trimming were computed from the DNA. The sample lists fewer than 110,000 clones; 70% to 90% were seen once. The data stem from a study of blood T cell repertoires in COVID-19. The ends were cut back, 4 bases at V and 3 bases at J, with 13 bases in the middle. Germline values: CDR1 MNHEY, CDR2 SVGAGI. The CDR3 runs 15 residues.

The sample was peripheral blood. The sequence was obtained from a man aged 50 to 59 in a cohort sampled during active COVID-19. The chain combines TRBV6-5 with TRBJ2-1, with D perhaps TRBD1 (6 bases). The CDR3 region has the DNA TGTGCCAGCAGTTTCGAGTGGACAGTCTACAATGAGCAGTTCTTC. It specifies CASSFEWTVYNEQFF.